This T cell receptor (beta chain) stems from a study of PD-1 blockade in classical Hodgkin lymphoma. Clones were read by immunoSEQ multiplex PCR, and TCRdb kept only the in-frame ones, dropping some. The table has under 30,000 clones, around 84% seen once. Study conclusions and caveats: There was a significant rise in CD4+ TCR diversity by C4D1, with no such rise for CD8+. Newly diagnosed and completely responding patients shared comparable baseline diversity.

For this clone: Its antigen is as yet unknown.

The germline V gene has CDR1 SNHLY and CDR2 FYNNEI. The CDR3 extends over 20 amino acids. Deletions cut 5 bases from V and 3 bases from J, with 32 bases between. Time point specified: cycle 4 day 1 (C4D1), after 5 to 7 weeks of nivolumab. Every patient experienced relapse after autologous stem cell transplantation, and brentuximab vedotin exposure varied. This sequence joins TRBV2 and TRBJ2-7; D unclear. Sequences were derived from peripheral blood mononuclear cells (PBMCs), sampled before the fourth cycle of nivolumab. This TCR came from a human donor with classical Hodgkin lymphoma. The CDR3 bases are TGTGCCAGCAGTAATCCCGCCTCCGTGCCAACCTACAAACCTCTCTACGAGCAGTACTTC. This codes for CASSNPASVPTYKPLYEQYF. Full variable domain (remainder filled in from reference TRBV2 and TRBJ2-7): EPEVTQTPSHQVTQMGQEVILRCVPISNHLYFYWYRQILGQKVEFLVSFYNNEISEKSEIFDDQFSVERPDGSNFTLKIRSTKLEDSAMYFCASSNPASVPTYKPLYEQYFGPGTRLTVT.